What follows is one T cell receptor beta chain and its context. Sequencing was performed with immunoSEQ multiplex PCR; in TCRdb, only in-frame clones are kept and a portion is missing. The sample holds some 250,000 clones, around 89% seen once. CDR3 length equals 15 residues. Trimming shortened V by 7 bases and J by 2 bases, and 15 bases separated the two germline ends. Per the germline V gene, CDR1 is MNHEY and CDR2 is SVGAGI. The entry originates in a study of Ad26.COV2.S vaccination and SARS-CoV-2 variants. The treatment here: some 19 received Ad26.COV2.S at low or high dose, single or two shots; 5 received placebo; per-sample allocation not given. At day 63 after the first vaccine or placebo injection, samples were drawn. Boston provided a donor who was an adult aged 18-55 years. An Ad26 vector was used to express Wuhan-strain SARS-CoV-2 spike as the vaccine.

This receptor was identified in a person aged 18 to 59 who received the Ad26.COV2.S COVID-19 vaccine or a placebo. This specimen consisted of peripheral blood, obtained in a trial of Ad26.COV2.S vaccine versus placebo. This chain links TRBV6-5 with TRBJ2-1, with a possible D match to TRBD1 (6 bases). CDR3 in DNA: TGTGCCAGCACCCTCAAAGGGGGACCCTACAATGAGCAGTTCTTC. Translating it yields CASTLKGGPYNEQFF.